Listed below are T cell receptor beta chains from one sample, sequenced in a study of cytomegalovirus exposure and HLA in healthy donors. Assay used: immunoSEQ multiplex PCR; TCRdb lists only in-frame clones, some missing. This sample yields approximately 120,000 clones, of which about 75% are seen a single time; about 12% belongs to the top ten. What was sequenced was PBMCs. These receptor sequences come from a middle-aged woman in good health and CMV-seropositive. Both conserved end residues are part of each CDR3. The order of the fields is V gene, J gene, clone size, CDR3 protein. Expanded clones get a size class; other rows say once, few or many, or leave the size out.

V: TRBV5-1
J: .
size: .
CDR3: CASSLAVSAQGAYEQYF

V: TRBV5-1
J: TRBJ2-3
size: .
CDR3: CASRTGRGAPDTQYF

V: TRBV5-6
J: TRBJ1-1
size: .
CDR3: CASSRLTGQDQPEAFF

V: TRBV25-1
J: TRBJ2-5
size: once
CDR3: CASSDSDTRGTQYF

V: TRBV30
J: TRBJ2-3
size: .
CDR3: CAWGTGLSTDTQYF

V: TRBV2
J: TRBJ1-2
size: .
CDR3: CASSEAKIRGLYGYTF

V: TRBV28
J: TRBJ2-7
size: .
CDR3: CASSLQPRVVYEQYF

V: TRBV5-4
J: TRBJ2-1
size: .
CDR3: CASSSGGARYNEQFF

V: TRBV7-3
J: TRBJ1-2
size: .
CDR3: CASSLKGAGYTF

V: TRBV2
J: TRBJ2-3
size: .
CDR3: CASRGGLFSADTQYF

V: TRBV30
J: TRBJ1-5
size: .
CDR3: CAWNWAGRGQPQHF

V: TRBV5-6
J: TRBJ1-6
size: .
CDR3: CASSLGRVFNSPLHF

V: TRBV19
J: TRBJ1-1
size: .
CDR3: CASSVGQATEAFF

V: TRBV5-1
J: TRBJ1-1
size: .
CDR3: CASSAIDRVTEAFF

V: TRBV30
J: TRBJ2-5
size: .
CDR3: CAWSVAREAAQYF

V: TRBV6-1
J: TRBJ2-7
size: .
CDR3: CACLRGPTYEQYF

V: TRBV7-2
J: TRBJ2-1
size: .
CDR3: CASSSPTSRNEQFF

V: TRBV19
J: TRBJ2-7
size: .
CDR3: CASSIGLVGEQYF

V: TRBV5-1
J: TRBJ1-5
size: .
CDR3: CASSSSGDYNQPQHF

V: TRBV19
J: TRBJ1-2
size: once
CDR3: CARQGAYGYTF

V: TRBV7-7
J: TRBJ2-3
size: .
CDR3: CASSSTAGMADTQYF

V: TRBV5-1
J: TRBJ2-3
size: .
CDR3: CASSLTTRGTDTQYF

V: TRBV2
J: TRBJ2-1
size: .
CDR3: CASRLDSYNEQFF

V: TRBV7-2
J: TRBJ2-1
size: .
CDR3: CASSSDLGGSGFF

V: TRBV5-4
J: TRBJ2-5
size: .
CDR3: CASSPGQRLETQYF

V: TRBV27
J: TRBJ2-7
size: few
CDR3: CASRADRGSTYEQYF

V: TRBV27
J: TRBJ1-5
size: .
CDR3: CASRTLGADQPQHF

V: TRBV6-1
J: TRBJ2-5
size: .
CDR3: CASSAQTSGGETQYF

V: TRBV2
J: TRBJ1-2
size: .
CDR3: CASTRQGTYGYTF

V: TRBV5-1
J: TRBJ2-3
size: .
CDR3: CASSPLGLDSDTQYF

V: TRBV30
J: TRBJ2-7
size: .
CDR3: CAWSVGQAGDEQYF

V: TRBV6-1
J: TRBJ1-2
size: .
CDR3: CASIQDRVGGYTF

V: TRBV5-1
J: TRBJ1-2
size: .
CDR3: CASSLEHLYGYTF

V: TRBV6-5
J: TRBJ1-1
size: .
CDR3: CASSYYRGTEAFF

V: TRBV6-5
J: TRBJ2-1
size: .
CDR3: CASSDHDKYNEQFF

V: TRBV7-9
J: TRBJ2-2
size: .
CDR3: CASSRQGAGTGELFF

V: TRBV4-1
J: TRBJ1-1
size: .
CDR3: CASSQTVNTEAFF

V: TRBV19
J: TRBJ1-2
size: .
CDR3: CASSVGTPTNGNYGYTF

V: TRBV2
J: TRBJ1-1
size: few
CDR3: CASSGQTMNTEAFF

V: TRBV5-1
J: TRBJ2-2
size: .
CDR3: CASSLRQGNTGELFF

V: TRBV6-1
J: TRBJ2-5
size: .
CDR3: CASSGGTAGEETQYF

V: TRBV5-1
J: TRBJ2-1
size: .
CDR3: CASSLVLGTGGNNEQFF

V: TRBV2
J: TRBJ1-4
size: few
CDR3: CASIPDRISEKLFF

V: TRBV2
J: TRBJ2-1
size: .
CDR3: CASRERGGSYNEQFF

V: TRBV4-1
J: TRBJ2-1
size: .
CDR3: CASSLIRTSGKSDEQFF

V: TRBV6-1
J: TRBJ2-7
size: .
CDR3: CATHGLGSYEQYF

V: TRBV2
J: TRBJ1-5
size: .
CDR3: CASRTGSNNNQPQHF

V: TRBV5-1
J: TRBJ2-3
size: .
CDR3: CASASGGTSTDTQYF

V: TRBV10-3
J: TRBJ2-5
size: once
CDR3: CAISAGVAGETQYF

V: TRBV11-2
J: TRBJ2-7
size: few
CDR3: CASSLVGPGEQYF

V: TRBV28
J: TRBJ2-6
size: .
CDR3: CASCTGASGANVLTF

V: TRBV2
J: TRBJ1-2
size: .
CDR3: CAGASDRDYGYTF

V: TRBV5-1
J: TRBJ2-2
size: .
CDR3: CASSSTGLANTGELFF

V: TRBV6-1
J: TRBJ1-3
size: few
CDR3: CASNLDSSGNTIYF

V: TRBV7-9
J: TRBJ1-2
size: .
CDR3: CASSWGQGSGYGYTF

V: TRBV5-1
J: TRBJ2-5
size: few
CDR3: CASSVQGREETQYF

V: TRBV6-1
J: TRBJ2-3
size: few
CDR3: CASSEGTGHTDTQYF

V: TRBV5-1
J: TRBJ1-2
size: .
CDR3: CASSLFLGGYTF

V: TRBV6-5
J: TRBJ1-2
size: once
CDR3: CASSFRLGRPGYTF